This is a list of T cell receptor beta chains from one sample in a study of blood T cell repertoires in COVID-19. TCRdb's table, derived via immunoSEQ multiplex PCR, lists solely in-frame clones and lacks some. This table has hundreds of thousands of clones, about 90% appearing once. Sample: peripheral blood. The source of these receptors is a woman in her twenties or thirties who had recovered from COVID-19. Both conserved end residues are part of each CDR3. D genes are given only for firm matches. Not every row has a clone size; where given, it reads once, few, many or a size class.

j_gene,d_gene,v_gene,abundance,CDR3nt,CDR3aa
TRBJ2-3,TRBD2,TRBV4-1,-,TGCGCCAGCAGCCGGAAGCGGGGGGAACCCACAGATACGCAGTATTTT,CASSRKRGEPTDTQYF
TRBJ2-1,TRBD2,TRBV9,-,TGTGCCAGCAGCGTAGCCTCTAGCGGGGGGGTGTATGAGCAGTTCTTC,CASSVASSGGVYEQFF
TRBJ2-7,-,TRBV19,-,TGTGCCAGTAGTATAACTGCGGGGTGGTCTTACGAGCAGTACTTC,CASSITAGWSYEQYF
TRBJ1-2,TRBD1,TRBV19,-,TGTGCCAGTATCCCCGACAGGGCGGGAATCTATGGCTACACCTTC,CASIPDRAGIYGYTF
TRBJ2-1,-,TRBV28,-,TGTGCCAGCAGCCCGCCAGCGATCTCCTACAATGAGCAGTTCTTC,CASSPPAISYNEQFF
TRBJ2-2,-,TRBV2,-,TGTGCCAGCAGTGCGACCCCCGGGACACCTAACACCGGGGAGCTGTTTTTT,CASSATPGTPNTGELFF
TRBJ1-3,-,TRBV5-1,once,TGCGCCAGCAGCGGGCTTGAAGGAAACACCATATATTTT,CASSGLEGNTIYF
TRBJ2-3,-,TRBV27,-,TGTGCCAGCAGTTTATCCGGCACAGATACGCAGTATTTT,CASSLSGTDTQYF
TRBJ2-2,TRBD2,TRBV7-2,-,TGTGCCAGCAGCTTAGCGGGGGGAGGGACCGGGGAGCTGTTTTTT,CASSLAGGGTGELFF
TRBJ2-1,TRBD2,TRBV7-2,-,TGTGCCAGCAGCCCAAAAGCGGGGTCCTACAATGAGCAGTTCTTC,CASSPKAGSYNEQFF
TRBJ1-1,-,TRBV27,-,TGTGCCAGCAGTTCTACAGGAAAGGCTTTCTTT,CASSSTGKAFF
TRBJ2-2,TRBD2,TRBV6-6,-,TGTGCCAGCAGTCGCGGGACTAGCGGGGGGGTGGCCGGGGAGCTGTTTTTT,CASSRGTSGGVAGELFF
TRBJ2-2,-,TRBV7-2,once,TGTGCCAGCAGCTCCGCGATCGGGGGATCCGGGGAGCTGTTTTTT,CASSSAIGGSGELFF
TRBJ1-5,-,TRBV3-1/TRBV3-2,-,TGTGCCAGCAGCCAAGATGGCAGACAGCCCCAGCATTTT,CASSQDGRQPQHF
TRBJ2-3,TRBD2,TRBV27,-,TGTGCCAGCAGTAGGGGACTAGCGGGAGGCCCCCGGGACACAGATACGCAGTATTTT,CASSRGLAGGPRDTDTQYF
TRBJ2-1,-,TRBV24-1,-,TGTGCCACCAGTGAGCACGGGACTGTTGAGCAGTTCTTC,CATSEHGTVEQFF
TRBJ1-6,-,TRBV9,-,TGTGCCAGCAGCGTAGGCGCAGGGGACCGATCACCCCTCCACTTT,CASSVGAGDRSPLHF